This TCR beta chain comes out of a study of neurological immune-mediated disorders. Trimming removed 6 bases from V and 4 bases from J; junction bases left unmatched: 9. In germline, CDR1 is MNHEY, CDR2 SVGEGT. The CDR3 spans 14 residues. TCRdb re-derived calls from the 5' RACE reads in MiXCR, one entry per CDR3 protein. The sample lists over 45,000 distinct CDR3 sequences; just under 4% were seen once. This clonotype was detected many times. The TCR originated in a woman aged 40 to 55 with multiple sclerosis. The sequenced sample consisted of CD4+ T cells from blood. The V gene is TRBV6-2 or TRBV6-3, the J gene TRBJ2-7, with 7 positions matching TRBD1. CDR3 amino acids: CASRPSTGEYEQYF. CDR3 sequence (DNA): TGTGCCAGCAGGCCTTCTACAGGGGAATACGAGCAGTACTTC.